This section outlines one T cell receptor beta chain sequence together with its context. Its antigen remains unknown. Trimming removed 4 bases from V and 2 bases from J; junction bases left unmatched: 9. Germline-derived CDR1 and CDR2 are ENHRY and SYGVKD. This CDR3 region has 16 residues. This sample is drawn from a study of graft-versus-host responses after intestinal transplantation. Sequencing was performed with immunoSEQ multiplex PCR; in TCRdb, only in-frame clones are kept and a portion is missing. Of over 75,000 clones listed, 80% to 95% are singletons. The chain carries TRBV10-3 and TRBJ2-7; 9 bases agree with TRBD1. This specimen was unstimulated CD8+ T cells sorted from spleen or lymph node cells, taken before transplant. The origin of this receptor is a human donor who was the organ donor for an intestinal transplant. The CDR3 here is CAISVSRDRDTYEQYF. The CDR3 DNA reads TGTGCCATCAGTGTTAGCCGGGACAGGGATACCTACGAGCAGTACTTC.